One sample yielded the 10 T cell receptor beta chains listed below, sequenced in a study of blood T cells in healthy people across ages. A second PCR of about 7 to 12 cycles used a sample-barcoded 5' primer and a J-beta primer mix. TCRdb processed the 5' RACE reads anew with MiXCR; each CDR3 protein has one entry. Counted here are about 640,000 distinct CDR3 sequences, about 54% occurring once; the ten biggest clones make up roughly 34%. The sequenced material came from blood. These receptors were taken from a man aged 55 to 70 in good health.

In its sample, this clonotype was seen a few times. The rearrangement links TRBV4-1 to TRBJ2-1; 13 bases match TRBD2. Germline V CDR1 and CDR2: MGHRA, YSYEKL. Germline trimming cut 4 bases from V and 7 bases from J; bases unmatched to any gene: 7. The CDR3 has 16 residues. In nucleotides, the CDR3 is TGCGCCAGCAGCCCCCCACTAGCGGGGGGGAAAAATGAGCAGTTCTTC. This gives the protein CASSPPLAGGKNEQFF.

The chain is built from TRBV4-2 and TRBJ2-5; possible D gene TRBD2, 7 bases. Trimming took off 3 bases at V and 11 bases at J, with 28 bases between the two ends. The length of the CDR3 is 17 residues. Germline V lookup: CDR1 LGHNA, CDR2 YNFKEQ. Here the CDR3 reads CASSHQETGTGGYGQYF. The CDR3 DNA follows: TGTGCCAGCAGCCACCAAGAGACCGGGACGGGGGGCTATGGGCAGTACTTC.

This chain uses TRBV27 with TRBJ2-3, with 16 nucleotides matching TRBD2. The CDR3 extends over 17 amino acids. The J segment lost 2 bases and the V segment lost 3 bases, leaving 2 bases of the junction unmatched. Germline V gives CDR1 MNHEY, CDR2 SMNVEV (reference sequence). The CDR3 DNA is TGTGCCAGCAGTTTGGGACTAGCGGGGGGGAACACAGATACGCAGTATTTT. It is translated as CASSLGLAGGNTDTQYF.

The V and J genes are TRBV7-2 and TRBJ2-7; 10 positions agree with TRBD2. This CDR3 spans 16 amino acids. Germline-derived CDR1 and CDR2 are SGHTA and FQGNSA. Trimming at V came to 2 bases and at J to 2 bases, leaving 6 bases not matched to a gene. CDR3 region: CASSLMSLAGAYEQYF. CDR3 nucleotide sequence: TGTGCCAGCAGCTTAATGAGCCTAGCGGGGGCCTACGAGCAGTACTTC.

This chain joins TRBV18 and TRBJ2-1, with D possibly matching TRBD1 (6 bases). Trimming pared 3 bases from V and 7 bases from J, leaving 13 bases between. CDR1 is KGHSH, CDR2 LQKENI, per germline. This CDR3 is built from 14 residues. The CDR3 sequence: CASSPVGAENEQFF. The DNA of the CDR3 is TGTGCCAGCTCACCTGTGGGGGCAGAGAATGAGCAGTTCTTC.

In its sample, this clonotype was seen a few times. The chain links TRBV27 to TRBJ2-4; 7 bases map to TRBD1. This CDR3 comprises 16 residues. Germline CDR1 is MNHEY and CDR2 is SMNVEV (reference sequence). After removal of 6 bases from V and 0 bases from J, the junction contained 8 bases not matched to a gene. CDR3 bases: TGTGCCAGCAGCGAACAGGGGTTGAGAGCCAAAAACATTCAGTACTTC. Translated, it gives CASSEQGLRAKNIQYF.

This chain joins TRBV20-1 and TRBJ2-5; possible D gene TRBD2, 6 bases. The CDR3 sequence is 13 residues long. CDR1 DFQATT and CDR2 SNEGSKA come from the germline V gene (reference sequence). V was trimmed by 0 bases and J by 5 bases, leaving 10 bases between them. The CDR3 nucleotides read TGCAGTGCTAGAGAAGGAGGGGAGGAGACCCAGTACTTC. It translates to CSAREGGEETQYF.

Written as DNA, the CDR3 is TGTGCCAGCAGTGAAATGCAGAATCAGCCCCAGCATTTT. It encodes CASSEMQNQPQHF. The V gene is TRBV6-1, the J gene TRBJ1-5, with unresolved D. With 2 bases removed from V and 4 bases from J, the gap between germline ends came to 6 bases. The length of the CDR3 is 13 residues. Germline lookup yields CDR1 MNHNS and CDR2 SASEGT.

The chain is built from TRBV20-1 and TRBJ1-2; 7 bases fit TRBD1. The CDR3 runs to 12 residues. Trimming at V came to 6 bases and at J to 6 bases, leaving 7 bases not matched to a gene. The germline V gene encodes CDR1 DFQATT and CDR2 SNEGSKA (reference sequence). Here the CDR3 DNA reads TGCAGTGCCAAGACAGGGACGGATGGCTACACCTTC. As protein: CSAKTGTDGYTF.

This clonotype was seen a few times. This rearrangement joins TRBV20-1 to TRBJ2-3; D might be TRBD2 (7 bases). Trimming pared 8 bases from V and 5 bases from J, leaving 29 bases between. This CDR3 is 17 amino acids long. CDR1 DFQATT and CDR2 SNEGSKA come from the germline V gene (reference sequence). CDR3 amino acids: CSSERGSAGLLRDTQYF. The DNA of the CDR3 is TGCAGTTCCGAAAGGGGGTCAGCGGGGCTACTTCGAGATACGCAGTATTTT.